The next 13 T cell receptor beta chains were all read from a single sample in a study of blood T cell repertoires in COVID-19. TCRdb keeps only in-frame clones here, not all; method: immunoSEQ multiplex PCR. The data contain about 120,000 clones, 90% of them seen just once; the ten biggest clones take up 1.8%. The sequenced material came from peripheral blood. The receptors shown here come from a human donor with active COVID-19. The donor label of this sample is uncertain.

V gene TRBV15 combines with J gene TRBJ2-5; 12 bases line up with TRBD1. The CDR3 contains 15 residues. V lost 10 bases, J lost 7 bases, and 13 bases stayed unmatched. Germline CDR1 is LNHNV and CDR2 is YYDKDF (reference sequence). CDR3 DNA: TGTGCCATCAGGGCCGGGACAGGGGGCGTAGGGACCCAGTACTTC. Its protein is CAIRAGTGGVGTQYF.

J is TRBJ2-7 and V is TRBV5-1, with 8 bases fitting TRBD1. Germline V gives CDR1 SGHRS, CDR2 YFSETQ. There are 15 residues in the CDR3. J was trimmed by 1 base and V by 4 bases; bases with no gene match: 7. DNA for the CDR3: TGCGCCAGCAGCCCACCGGGACAGGAATCCTACGAGCAGTACTTC. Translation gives CASSPPGQESYEQYF. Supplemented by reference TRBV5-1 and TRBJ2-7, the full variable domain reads KAGVTQTPRYLIKTRGQQVTLSCSPISGHRSVSWYQQTPGQGLQFLFEYFSETQRNKGNFPGRFSGRQFSNSRSEMNVSTLELGDSALYLCASSPPGQESYEQYFGPGTRLTVT.

The CDR3 sequence is CASSPSRDRINTGELFF. The CDR3 region has the DNA TGTGCCAGCAGCCCATCTAGGGACAGAATAAACACCGGGGAGCTGTTTTTT. The rearrangement joins TRBV11-3 to TRBJ2-2, with 7 positions matching TRBD1. In germline, CDR1 is SGHNT, CDR2 YENEEA. The CDR3 loop spans 17 amino acids. The V gene end was trimmed by 5 bases and the J gene end by 2 bases; junction bases not matched to a gene: 11.

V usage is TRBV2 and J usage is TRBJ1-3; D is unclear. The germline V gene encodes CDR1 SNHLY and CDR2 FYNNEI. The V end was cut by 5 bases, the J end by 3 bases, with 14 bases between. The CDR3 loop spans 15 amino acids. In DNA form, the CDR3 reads TGTGCCAGCAGTATGCGCACCCTATTTGGAAACACCATATATTTT. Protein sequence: CASSMRTLFGNTIYF. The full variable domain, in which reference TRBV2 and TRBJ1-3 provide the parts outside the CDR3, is EPEVTQTPSHQVTQMGQEVILRCVPISNHLYFYWYRQILGQKVEFLVSFYNNEISEKSEIFDDQFSVERPDGSNFTLKIRSTKLEDSAMYFCASSMRTLFGNTIYFGEGSWLTVV.

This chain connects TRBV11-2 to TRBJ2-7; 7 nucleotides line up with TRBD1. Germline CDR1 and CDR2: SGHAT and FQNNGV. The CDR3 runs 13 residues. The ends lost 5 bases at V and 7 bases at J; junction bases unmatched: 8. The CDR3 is CASSGGQSVEQYF. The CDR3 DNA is TGTGCCAGCAGCGGGGGACAGTCGGTTGAGCAGTACTTC.

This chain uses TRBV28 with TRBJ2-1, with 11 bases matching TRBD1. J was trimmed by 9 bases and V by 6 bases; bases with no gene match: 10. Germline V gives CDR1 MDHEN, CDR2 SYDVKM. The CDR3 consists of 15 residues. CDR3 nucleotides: TGTGCCAGCAGGACTTCTGCGGACAGGGGGCGTGAGCAGTTCTTC. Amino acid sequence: CASRTSADRGREQFF.

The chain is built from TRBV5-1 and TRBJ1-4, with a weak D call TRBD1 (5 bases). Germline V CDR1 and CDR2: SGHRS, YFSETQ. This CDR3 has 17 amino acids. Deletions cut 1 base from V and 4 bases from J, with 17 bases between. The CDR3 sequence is CASSLRVGGTLNEKLFF. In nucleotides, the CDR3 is TGCGCCAGCAGCTTGAGAGTGGGAGGGACTCTTAATGAAAAACTGTTTTTT.

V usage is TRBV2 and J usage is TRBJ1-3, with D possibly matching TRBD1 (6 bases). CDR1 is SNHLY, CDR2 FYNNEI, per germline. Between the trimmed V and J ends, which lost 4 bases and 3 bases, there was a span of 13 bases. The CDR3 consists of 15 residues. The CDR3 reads CASSAETGDGNTIYF. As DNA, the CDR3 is TGTGCCAGCAGTGCCGAGACAGGAGATGGAAACACCATATATTTT.

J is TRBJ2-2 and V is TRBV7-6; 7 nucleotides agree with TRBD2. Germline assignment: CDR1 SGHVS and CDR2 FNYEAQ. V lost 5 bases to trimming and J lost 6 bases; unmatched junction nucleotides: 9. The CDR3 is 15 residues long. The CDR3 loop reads CASSPSGGGPGELFF. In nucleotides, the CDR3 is TGTGCCAGCAGCCCCTCGGGCGGGGGTCCCGGGGAGCTGTTTTTT. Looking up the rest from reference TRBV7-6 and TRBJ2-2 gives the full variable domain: GAGVSQSPRYKVTKRGQDVALRCDPISGHVSLYWYRQALGQGPEFLTYFNYEAQQDKSGLPNDRFSAERPEGSISTLTIQRTEQRDSAMYRCASSPSGGGPGELFFGEGSRLTVL.

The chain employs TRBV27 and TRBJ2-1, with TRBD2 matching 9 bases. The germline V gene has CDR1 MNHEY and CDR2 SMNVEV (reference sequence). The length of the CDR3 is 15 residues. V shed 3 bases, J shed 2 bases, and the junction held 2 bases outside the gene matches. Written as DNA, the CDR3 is TGTGCCAGCAGTTTTGGCGGGGGGGCCTACAATGAGCAGTTCTTC. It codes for CASSFGGGAYNEQFF.

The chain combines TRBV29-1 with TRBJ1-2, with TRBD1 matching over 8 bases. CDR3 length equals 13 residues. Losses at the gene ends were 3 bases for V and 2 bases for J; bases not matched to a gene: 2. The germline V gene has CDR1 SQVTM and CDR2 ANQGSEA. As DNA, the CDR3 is TGCAGCGTTGAGGCAGGGGGCAACTATGGCTACACCTTC. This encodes CSVEAGGNYGYTF.

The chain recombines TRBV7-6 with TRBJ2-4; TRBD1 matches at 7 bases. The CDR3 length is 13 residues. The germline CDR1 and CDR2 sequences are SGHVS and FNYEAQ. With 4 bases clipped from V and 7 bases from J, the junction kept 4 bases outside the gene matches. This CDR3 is CASSSRTGNIQYF. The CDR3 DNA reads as TGTGCCAGCAGCTCAAGGACAGGCAACATTCAGTACTTC.

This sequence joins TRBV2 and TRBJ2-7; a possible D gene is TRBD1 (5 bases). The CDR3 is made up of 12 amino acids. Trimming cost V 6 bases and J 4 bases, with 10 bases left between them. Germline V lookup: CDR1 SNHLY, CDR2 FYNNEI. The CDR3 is CASRRDRYEQYF. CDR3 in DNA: TGTGCCAGCAGGCGAGACAGATACGAGCAGTACTTC.